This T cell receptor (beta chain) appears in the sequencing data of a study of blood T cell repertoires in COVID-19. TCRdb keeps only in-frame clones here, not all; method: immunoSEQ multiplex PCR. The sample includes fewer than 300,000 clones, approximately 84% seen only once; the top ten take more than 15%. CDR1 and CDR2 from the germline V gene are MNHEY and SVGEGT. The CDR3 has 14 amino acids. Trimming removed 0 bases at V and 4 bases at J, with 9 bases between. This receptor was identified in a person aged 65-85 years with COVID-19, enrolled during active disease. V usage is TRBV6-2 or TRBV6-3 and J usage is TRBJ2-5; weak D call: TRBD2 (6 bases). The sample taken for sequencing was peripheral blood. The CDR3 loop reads CASSYSGLVETQYF. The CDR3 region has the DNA TGTGCCAGCAGTTACTCGGGACTGGTAGAGACCCAGTACTTC.